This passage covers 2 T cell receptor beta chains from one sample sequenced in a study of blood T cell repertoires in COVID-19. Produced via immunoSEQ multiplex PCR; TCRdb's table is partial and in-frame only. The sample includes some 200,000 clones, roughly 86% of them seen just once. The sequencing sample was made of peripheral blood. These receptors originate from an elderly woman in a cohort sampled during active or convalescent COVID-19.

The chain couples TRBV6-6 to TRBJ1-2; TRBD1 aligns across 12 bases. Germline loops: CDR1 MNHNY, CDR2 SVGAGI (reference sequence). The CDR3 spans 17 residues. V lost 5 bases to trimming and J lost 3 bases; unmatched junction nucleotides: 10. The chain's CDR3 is CASSPQGTGGGYYGYTF. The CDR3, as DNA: TGTGCCAGCAGTCCCCAGGGGACAGGGGGCGGATACTATGGCTACACCTTC.

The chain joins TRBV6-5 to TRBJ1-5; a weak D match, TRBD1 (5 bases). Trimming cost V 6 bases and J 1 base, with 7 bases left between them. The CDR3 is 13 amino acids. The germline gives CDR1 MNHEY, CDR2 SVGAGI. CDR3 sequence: CASSRQSNQPQHF. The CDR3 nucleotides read TGTGCCAGCAGCCGACAGAGCAATCAGCCCCAGCATTTT.